The T cell receptor beta chain under discussion was sequenced for a study of esophageal squamous cell carcinoma under preoperative chemotherapy. Whole-study context: Both tumor-infiltrating lymphocytes and peripheral blood T cells had their TCR repertoires profiled.

Notes on the study in general: Post-treatment tumor-infiltrating lymphocytes appeared partly derived from peripheral T cells migrating into the tumor.

Note on this clonotype: No antigen is known for it.

One entry per CDR3 protein results from TCRdb running MiXCR on the PCR reads. The table includes 10,000 to 15,000 distinct CDR3 sequences, around 50% detected once. Germline V gene sequence: CDR1 SGHTA, CDR2 FQGNSA. The germline V and J ends were trimmed by 5 bases and 5 bases, with 13 bases remaining between them. The CDR3 is made up of 14 amino acids. The time point here: before preoperative PTX-NDP chemotherapy. The clonotype comes from a human donor with esophageal squamous cell carcinoma. The donor label of this sample is uncertain. The gene calls are TRBV7-2 and TRBJ2-1, with a weak D call TRBD1 (6 bases). Sampling took place from a patient given preoperative chemotherapy. The CDR3 sequence: CASSPPGQHNEQFF. The CDR3 DNA follows: TGTGCCAGCAGCCCCCCGGGACAACACAATGAGCAGTTCTTC.